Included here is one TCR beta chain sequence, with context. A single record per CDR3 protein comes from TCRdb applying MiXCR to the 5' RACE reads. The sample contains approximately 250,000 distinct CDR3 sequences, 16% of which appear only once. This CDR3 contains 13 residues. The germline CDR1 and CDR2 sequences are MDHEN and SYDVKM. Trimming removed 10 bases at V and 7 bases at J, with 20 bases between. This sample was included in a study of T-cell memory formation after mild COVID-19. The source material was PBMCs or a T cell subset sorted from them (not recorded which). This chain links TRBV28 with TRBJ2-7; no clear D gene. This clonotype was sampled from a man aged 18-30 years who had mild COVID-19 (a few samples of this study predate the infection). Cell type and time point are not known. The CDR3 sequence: CATLDPSAGEQYF. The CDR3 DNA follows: TGTGCCACCCTGGATCCCTCTGCTGGGGAGCAGTACTTC. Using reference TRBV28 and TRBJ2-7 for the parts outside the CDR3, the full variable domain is DVKVTQSSRYLVKRTGEKVFLECVQDMDHENMFWYRQDPGLGLRLIYFSYDVKMKEKGDIPEGYSVSREKKERFSLILESASTNQTSMYLCATLDPSAGEQYFGPGTRLTVT.